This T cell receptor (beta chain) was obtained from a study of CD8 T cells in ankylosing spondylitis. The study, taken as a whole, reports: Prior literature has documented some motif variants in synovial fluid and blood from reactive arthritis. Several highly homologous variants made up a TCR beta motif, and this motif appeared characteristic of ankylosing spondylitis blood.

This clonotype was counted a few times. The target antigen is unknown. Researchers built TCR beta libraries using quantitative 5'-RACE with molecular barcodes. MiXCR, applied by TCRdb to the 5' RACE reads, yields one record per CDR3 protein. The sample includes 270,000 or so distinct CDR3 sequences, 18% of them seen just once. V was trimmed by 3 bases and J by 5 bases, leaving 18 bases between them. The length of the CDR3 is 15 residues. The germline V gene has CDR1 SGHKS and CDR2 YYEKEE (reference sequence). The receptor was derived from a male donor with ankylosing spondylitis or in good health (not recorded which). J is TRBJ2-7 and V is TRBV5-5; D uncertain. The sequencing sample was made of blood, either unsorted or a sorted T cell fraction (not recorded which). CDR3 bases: TGTGCCAGCAGCTGGGAAGGACGTCTGGCTGACGAGCAGTACTTC. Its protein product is CASSWEGRLADEQYF.